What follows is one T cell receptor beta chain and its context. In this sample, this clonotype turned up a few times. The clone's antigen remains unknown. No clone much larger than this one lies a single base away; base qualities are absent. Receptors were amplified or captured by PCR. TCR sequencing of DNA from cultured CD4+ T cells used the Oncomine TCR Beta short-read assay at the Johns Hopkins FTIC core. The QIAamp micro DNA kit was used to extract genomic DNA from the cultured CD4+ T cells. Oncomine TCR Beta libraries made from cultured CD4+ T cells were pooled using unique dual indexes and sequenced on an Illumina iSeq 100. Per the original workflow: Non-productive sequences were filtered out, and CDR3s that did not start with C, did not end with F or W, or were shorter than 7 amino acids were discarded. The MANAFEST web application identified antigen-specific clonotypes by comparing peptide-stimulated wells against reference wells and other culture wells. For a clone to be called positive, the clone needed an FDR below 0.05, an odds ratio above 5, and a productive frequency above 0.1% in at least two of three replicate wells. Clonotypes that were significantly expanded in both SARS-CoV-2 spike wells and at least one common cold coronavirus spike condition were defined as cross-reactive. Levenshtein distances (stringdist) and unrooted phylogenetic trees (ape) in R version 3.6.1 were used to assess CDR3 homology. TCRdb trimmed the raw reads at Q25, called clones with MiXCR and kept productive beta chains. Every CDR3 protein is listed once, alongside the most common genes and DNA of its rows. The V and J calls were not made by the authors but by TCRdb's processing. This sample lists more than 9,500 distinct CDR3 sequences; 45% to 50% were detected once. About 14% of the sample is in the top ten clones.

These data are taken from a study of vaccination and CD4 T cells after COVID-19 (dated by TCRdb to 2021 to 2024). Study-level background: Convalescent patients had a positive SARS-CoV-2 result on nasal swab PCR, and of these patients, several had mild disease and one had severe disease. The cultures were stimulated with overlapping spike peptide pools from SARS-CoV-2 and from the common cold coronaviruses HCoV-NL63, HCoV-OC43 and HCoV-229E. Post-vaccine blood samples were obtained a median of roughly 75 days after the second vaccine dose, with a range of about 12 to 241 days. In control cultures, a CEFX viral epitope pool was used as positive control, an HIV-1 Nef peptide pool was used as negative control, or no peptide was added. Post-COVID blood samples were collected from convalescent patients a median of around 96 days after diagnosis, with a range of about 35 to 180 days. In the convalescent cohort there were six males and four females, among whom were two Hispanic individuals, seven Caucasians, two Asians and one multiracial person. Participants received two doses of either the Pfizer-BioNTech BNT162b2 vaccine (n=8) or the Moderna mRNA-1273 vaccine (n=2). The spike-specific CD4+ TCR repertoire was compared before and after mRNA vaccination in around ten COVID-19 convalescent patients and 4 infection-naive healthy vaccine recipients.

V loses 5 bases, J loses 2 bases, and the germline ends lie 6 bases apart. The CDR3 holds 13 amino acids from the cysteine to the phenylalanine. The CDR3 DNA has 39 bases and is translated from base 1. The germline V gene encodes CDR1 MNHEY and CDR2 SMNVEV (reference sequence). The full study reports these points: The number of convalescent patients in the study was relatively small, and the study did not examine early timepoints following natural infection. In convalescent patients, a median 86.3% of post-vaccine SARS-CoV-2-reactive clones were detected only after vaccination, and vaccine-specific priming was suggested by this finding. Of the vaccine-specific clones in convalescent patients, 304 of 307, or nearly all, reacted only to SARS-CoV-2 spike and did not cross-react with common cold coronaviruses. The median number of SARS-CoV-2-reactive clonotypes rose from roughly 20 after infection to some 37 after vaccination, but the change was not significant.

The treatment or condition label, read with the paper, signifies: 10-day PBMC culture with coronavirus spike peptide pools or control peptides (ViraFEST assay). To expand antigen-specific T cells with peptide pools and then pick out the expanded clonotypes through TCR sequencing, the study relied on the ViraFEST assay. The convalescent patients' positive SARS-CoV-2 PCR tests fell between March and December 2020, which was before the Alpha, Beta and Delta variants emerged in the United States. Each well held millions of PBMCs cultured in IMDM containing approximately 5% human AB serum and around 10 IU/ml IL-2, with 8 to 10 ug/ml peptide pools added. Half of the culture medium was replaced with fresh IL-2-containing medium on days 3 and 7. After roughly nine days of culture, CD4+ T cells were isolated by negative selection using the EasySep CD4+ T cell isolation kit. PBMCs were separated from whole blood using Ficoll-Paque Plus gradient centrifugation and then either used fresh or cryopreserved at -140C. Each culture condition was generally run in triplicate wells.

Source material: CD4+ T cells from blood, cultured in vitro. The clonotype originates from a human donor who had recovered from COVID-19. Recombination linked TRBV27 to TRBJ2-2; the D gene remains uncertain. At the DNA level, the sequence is TGTGCCAGCAGTCCTCGAAACACCGGGGAGCTGTTTTTT. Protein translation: CASSPRNTGELFF.